Sequencing of this T cell receptor (beta chain) was carried out in a study of low-dose radiotherapy and immunotherapy resistance in tumors. Study in general: Intravenous administration to patients comprised nivolumab at 240 mg every two weeks and ipilimumab at 1 mg/kg every six weeks.

TRAV- and TRBV-specific primers, spanning alpha and beta chains, primed first-strand cDNA. The authors amplified TCRs for 20 PCR cycles with a constant-region primer and a V-primer adapter. TCRdb used MiXCR to reprocess the reads, holding one entry per CDR3 protein. Among around 100,000 distinct CDR3 sequences listed, 20% to 25% were seen once. This CDR3 spans 15 amino acids. In germline, CDR1 is SGHTA, CDR2 FQGNSA. Trimming left V 1 base short and J 10 bases short, with 16 bases between. The time point denotes: after trial treatment. Treatment: LDRT plus nivolumab, ipilimumab, low-dose cyclophosphamide and aspirin (RACIN trial). Donors received a regimen that comprised nivolumab, ipilimumab, aspirin, low-dose cyclophosphamide and low-dose radiotherapy. Each patient who was eligible had an advanced solid tumor with no tumor-infiltrating lymphocytes. This clonotype was seen at least ten times.

V gene TRBV7-2 combines with J gene TRBJ2-2, with D perhaps given as TRBD1 or TRBD2 (5 bases each). The source material was PBMCs, sampled after low-dose radiotherapy plus immunotherapy. This receptor was obtained from a female donor with ovarian cancer. CDR3 in DNA: TGTGCCAGCAGCTTAGGGCTCACCGGGACCATGGAGCTGTTTTTT. Translated, it gives CASSLGLTGTMELFF.